This T cell receptor beta chain was identified in a study of blood T cell repertoires in COVID-19. About the research overall: T cells, B-cell-depleted T cells, or PBMCs provided the cDNA or gDNA that served as material.

In the source study's methods: Reference gene primer amplification gave nucleated cell count estimates. Clones were sequenced by immunoSEQ multiplex PCR, and TCRdb holds only the in-frame ones, with some missing. V and J calls and clone size are given by that table; D and trimming were obtained from the DNA. Found here are 25,000 to 30,000 clones, around 90% of them singletons; the top ten hold 2.5% to 3%. The ends lost 3 bases at V and 5 bases at J; junction bases unmatched: 11. The CDR3 covers 16 residues. CDR1 is PRHDT and CDR2 is FYEKMQ in the germline V gene (reference sequence). V usage is TRBV13 and J usage is TRBJ2-7; TRBD1 matches at 9 bases. The TCR comes from a human donor in a cohort sampled during active COVID-19. Sample: peripheral blood. The CDR3 DNA is TGTGCCAGCAGCTTCTCCCCAGGGGACAGGGTCCACGAGCAGTACTTC. Encoded protein: CASSFSPGDRVHEQYF.